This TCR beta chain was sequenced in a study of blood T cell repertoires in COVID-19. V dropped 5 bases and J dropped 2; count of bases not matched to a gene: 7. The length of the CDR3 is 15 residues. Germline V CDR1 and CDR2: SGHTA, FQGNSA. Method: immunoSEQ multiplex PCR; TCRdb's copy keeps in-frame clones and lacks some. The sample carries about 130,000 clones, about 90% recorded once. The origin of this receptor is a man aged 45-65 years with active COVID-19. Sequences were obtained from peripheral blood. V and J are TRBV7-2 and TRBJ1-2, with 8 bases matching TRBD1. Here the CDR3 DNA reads TGTGCCAGCAGCGCTGGCCCAGGGGGCAACTATGGCTACACCTTC. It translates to CASSAGPGGNYGYTF. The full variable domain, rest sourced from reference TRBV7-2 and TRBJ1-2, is GAGVSQSPSNKVTEKGKDVELRCDPISGHTALYWYRQSLGQGLEFLIYFQGNSAPDKSGLPSDRFSAERTGGSVSTLTIQRTQQEDSAVYLCASSAGPGGNYGYTFGSGTRLTVV.